This TCR beta chain originates from a study of beta chain features in type 1 diabetes (dated 2018 in TCRdb). At the level of the whole study: Patients and healthy donors did not differ in mean age, gender distribution, total cell number or subset yield. A total of 85 million to 140 million sorted cells were examined across all samples, and a strong correlation was observed between cell number per subset and RNA yield. In the study, TCRB repertoires of sorted circulating CD4+ T cell subsets from recently diagnosed type 1 diabetes patients were compared with those of matched healthy donors. Regulatory and stem cell-like memory subsets were obtained from only 8 patients and roughly eight healthy donors, while naive and central memory subsets were obtained from all 30 or so donors. The paper's findings and limits, for the study overall: Type 1 diabetes patients showed a moderate but significant shortening of TCRB CDR3 length in all four CD4+ subsets. Shorter templates might have been favored by PCR, but patient and control samples were amplified and corrected together, so both groups would have been affected equally by any skew. Because small numbers of individuals were included in the HLA sub-analyses, any influence of HLA type on TCRB rearrangement was left unresolved. Fewer insertions and more nucleotide deletions at VDJ recombination sites were observed in patients with type 1 diabetes, implying thymic rearrangement abnormalities. Because cDNA was sequenced instead of genomic DNA, activated cells with high expression could be over-represented, although the groups did not differ in activation or CD3 levels. Naive, central memory and regulatory TCRB repertoires appeared to be more similar among patients than among healthy donors.

The entire isolated RNA was reverse transcribed using the High Capacity cDNA Reverse Transcription Kit, and thus expressed TCRB transcripts were sequenced. Survey-depth immunoSEQ sequencing was performed on stem cell-like memory T cell samples, with an average of roughly 1 million total reads per sample. Sorted cells were lysed in RLT buffer and RNA was extracted with DNase-treated RNeasy Micro or Mini kits, depending on cell number. Each cell subset was processed separately to prevent cross-contamination, with patient and healthy donor samples processed together. Using the immunoSEQ multiplex PCR, TCRB sequences were amplified from cDNA into 87-bp fragments spanning the CDR3 region. Sequencing of the amplicons was performed on the Illumina HiSeq platform. The source study handled its data this way. Synthetic template baselines were used to correct PCR bias computationally, reads within Hamming distance 2 were collapsed together, and singletons that could not be merged were discarded. By aligning reads against IMGT, V, D and J genes, CDR3 length, and insertions or deletions at six rearrangement sites were assigned. Within each subset, clonotype counts were normalized to the number of sorted cells before true diversity and Gini coefficients were calculated with the tcR R package. The overlap coefficient, calculated on TCRB nucleotide sequences, was used to measure repertoire sharing. Held by TCRdb, this immuneACCESS table contains in-frame sequences only and omits some clones. Under half of the omission traces to an unresolved V gene where checked; the cause of the rest is unknown. Clonal size and the V and J genes are those of that table, whereas D and trimming came from the DNA. A total of about 110,000 clones appear in this sample, about 40% of them only once. The top ten clones comprise roughly 0.059% of the sample.

The germline V gene sets CDR1 to MDHEN and CDR2 to SYDVKM. V is pared back by 2 bases and J by 1 base, with 17 bases lying between the germline termini. The CDR3 runs 18 residues from the cysteine to the phenylalanine. The only DNA kept is the CDR3, 54 bases in frame from the first base. This clone was counted once. Its antigen is unknown. The sample holds no much larger clone one base away, and base qualities are not on file. Each donor gave one peripheral blood draw, approximately 100 mL on average, collected into heparinised tubes. A BD FACSAria II and a panel including CD45RO, CCR7, CD25, CD127, CD95 and CD27 were used to sort naive, central memory, regulatory and stem cell-like memory CD4+ T cells. Every sorted population had a purity above 95%. PBMCs were isolated immediately by Lymphoprep density gradient centrifugation and stained directly without culture. So that batch effects would be minimized, each experiment stained and sorted samples in pairs, pairing one healthy donor with one patient.

This receptor chain uses TRBV28 and TRBJ2-2, with a weak D call of TRBD1 (6 bases match). The sequencing input was stem cell memory CD4+ T cells from blood. The cell subset or site label for this specimen denotes: stem cell-like memory CD4+ T cells. The origin of this receptor is a woman aged 18-29 years in good health. The sequenced DNA: TGTGCCAGCAGTTTAAATAGATGGGGCAGGGGGAACACCGGGGAGCTGTTTTTT. Its amino acids are CASSLNRWGRGNTGELFF.